This T cell receptor beta chain was found in a study of graft-versus-host responses after intestinal transplantation (dated by TCRdb to the early 2020s). Regarding the study in general: Multivisceral, liver-intestinal, or isolated intestinal transplants were received by the recipients. Rather than being sequenced by the commercial service, samples from a few later patients were sequenced in-house on an Illumina MiSeq and processed with MiXCR. Every recipient was given anti-thymocyte globulin induction, then maintenance tacrolimus and steroids for 3 to 4 years. Donor T cell macrochimerism was defined as a peak of at least 4% donor T cells among recipient peripheral blood mononuclear cells. Of the 20 to 25 intestinal transplant recipients enrolled in the cohort, one of whom was a retransplant, a few patients without pretransplant specimens were excluded. After intestinal transplantation, graft-versus-host and host-versus-graft alloreactive T cell clones in the graft, circulation and bone marrow were tracked using bulk TCR-beta CDR3 sequencing. To identify alloreactive clones, pre-transplant mixed lymphocyte reaction products were sequenced and compared with unstimulated pre-transplant donor and recipient T cells.

Results and caveats for the whole study, not just this receptor: The relatively low number and heterogeneity of intestinal transplant patients limited the conclusions. In patients with donor T cell macrochimerism, the allografts had high GvH to HvG T cell clonal ratios. Early after transplant, peak levels of circulating GvH clones were associated with declines in HvG clones. GvH clones turned up in recipient bone marrow, with some appearing earlier in ileal mucosa or blood, a pattern consistent with an intestinal mucosal origin.

This specimen's time point label, interpreted: cells obtained before transplantation from donor or recipient. CD3+CD4+ and CD3+CD8+ populations were FACS-sorted from unstimulated pre-transplant donor and recipient cells taken from spleen or lymph nodes. The receptor library was made with the immunoSEQ multiplex PCR assay. For most patients, genomic DNA was isolated with the Qiagen DNeasy Blood and Tissue Kit and shipped frozen to Adaptive Biotechnologies for TCR sequencing. High-throughput TCR-beta CDR3 sequencing of genomic DNA from most patients was performed by Adaptive Biotechnologies. Per the authors' processing: Adaptive's ImmunoSEQ software supplied the TCR sequencing data for under 20 patients, while MiXCR and VDJtools were used to process a few other patients. CD4 versus CD8 sorting errors were corrected by removing sequences found in both subsets at a frequency ratio below 5:1. CDR3 nucleotide sequences shared between donor and recipient were removed because their origin could not be assigned. At least 2-fold expansion over unstimulated cells and a minimum CFSE-low frequency of 0.002% (template counts) or 0.001% (read counts) were required for clones to be classified as alloreactive. Clones were considered mappable if detected in sequenced pre-transplant spleen, lymph node, or MLR CFSE-low populations of the donor or recipient. The cumulative frequency of alloreactive clones was calculated as a percentage of all sequences, weighted by copy number. TCRdb limited this immuneACCESS table to in-frame rearrangements with V and J called. A share of clones is missing; checked studies link under half to unresolved V genes, and the rest is unexplained. D and trimming were read from the DNA, whereas the V and J calls and clone size are those reported in that table. For this sample there are 62,000 or so clones; over 90% appear just once. The ten largest make up roughly 1.6% of the sample.

From the cysteine up to the phenylalanine, the CDR3 has a length of 15 residues. Kept here is only the CDR3 DNA, which spans 45 bases and is read in frame from base 1. The V and J ends are trimmed by 4 bases and 3 bases, leaving 17 bases between them. CDR1 and CDR2, looked up from the germline V gene, are SGHRS and YFSETQ. In the case of this clone: Its recognized antigen is unknown. No qualities accompany the bases; no much larger clone lies one base away.

The source is a human donor who was the organ donor for an intestinal transplant. The receptor chain draws on TRBV5-1 and TRBJ2-7, with TRBD2 as a weak D call on 6 bases. The input for sequencing was unstimulated CD8+ T cells sorted from spleen or lymph node cells, taken before transplant. The CDR3 corresponds to CASSQGPGLNYEQYF. At the DNA level, the sequence is TGCGCCAGCAGCCAGGGACCGGGACTCAACTACGAGCAGTACTTC.